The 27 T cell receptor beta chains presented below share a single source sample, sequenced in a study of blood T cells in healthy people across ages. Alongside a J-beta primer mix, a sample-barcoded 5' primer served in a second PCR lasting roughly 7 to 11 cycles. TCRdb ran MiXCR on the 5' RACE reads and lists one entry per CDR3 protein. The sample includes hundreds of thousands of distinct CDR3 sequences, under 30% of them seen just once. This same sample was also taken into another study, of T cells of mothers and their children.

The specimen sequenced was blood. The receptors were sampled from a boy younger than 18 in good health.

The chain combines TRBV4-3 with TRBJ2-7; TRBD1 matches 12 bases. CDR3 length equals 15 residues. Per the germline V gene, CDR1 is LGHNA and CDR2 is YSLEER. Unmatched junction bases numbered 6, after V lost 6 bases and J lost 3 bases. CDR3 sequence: CASSRGTGGFYEQYF. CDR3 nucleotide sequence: TGCGCCAGCAGTCGCGGGACAGGGGGCTTCTACGAGCAGTACTTC.

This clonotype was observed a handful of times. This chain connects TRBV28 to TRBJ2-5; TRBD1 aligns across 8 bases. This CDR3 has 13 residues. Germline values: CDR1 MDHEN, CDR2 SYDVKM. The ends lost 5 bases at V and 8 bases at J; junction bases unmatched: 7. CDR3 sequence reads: CASSLDRGPTQYF. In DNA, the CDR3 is TGTGCCAGCAGTCTAGACAGGGGCCCCACCCAGTACTTC.

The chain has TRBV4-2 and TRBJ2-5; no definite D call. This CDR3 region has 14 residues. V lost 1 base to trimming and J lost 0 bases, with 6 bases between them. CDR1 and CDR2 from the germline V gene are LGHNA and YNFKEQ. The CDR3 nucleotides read TGTGCCAGCAGCCAAGCCTGGGACCAAGAGACCCAGTACTTC. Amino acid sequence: CASSQAWDQETQYF.

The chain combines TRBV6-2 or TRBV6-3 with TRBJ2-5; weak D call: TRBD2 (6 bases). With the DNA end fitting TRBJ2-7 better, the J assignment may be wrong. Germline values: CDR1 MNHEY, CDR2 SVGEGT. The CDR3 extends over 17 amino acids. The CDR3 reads CASSYLPGGARDYEQYF. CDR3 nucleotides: TGTGCCAGCAGTTACCTTCCAGGCGGGGCTCGGGACTACGAGCAGTACTTC.

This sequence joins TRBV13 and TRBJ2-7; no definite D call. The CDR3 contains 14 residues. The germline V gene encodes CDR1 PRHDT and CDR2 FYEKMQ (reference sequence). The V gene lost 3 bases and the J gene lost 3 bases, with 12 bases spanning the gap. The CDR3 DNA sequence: TGTGCCAGCAGCTTCTACGGTATCGGCTACGAGCAGTACTTC. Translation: CASSFYGIGYEQYF.

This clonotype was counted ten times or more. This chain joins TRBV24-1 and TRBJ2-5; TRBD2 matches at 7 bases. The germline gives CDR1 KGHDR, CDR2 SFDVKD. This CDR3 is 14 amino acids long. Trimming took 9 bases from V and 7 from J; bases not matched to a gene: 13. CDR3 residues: CATGTPETGGTQYF. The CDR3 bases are TGTGCCACCGGTACCCCAGAGACGGGAGGGACCCAGTACTTC.

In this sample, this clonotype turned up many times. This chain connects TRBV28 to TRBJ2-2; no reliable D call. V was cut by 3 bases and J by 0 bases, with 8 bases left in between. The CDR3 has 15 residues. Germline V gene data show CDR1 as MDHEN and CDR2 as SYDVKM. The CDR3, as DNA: TGTGCCAGCAGTTTGGGCGGTACGAACACCGGGGAGCTGTTTTTT. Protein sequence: CASSLGGTNTGELFF.

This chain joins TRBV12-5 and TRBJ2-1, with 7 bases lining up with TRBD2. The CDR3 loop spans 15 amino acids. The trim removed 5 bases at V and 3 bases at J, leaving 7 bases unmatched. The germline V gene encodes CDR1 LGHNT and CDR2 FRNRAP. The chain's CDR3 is CASGVSSGNYNEQFF. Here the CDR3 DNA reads TGTGCTAGTGGTGTCTCGAGCGGGAACTACAATGAGCAGTTCTTC.

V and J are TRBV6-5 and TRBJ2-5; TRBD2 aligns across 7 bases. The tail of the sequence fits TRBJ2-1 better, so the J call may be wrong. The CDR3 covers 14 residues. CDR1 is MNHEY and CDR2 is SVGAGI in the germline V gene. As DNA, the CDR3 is TGTGCCAGCAGTCGTCTGGCGGGAGCGCATGAGCAGTTCTTC. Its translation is CASSRLAGAHEQFF.

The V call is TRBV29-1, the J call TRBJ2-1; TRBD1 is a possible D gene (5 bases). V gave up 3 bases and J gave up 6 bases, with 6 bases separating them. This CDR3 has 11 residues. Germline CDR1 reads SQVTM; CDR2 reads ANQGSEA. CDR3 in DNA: TGCAGCGTTGACAGGGTCAATGAGCAGTTCTTC. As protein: CSVDRVNEQFF.

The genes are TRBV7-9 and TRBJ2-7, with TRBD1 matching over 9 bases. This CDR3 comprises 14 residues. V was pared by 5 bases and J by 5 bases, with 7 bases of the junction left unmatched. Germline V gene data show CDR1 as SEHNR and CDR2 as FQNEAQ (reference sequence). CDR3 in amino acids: CASSTTGTGHEQYF. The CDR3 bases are TGTGCCAGCAGCACCACCGGGACAGGGCACGAGCAGTACTTC.

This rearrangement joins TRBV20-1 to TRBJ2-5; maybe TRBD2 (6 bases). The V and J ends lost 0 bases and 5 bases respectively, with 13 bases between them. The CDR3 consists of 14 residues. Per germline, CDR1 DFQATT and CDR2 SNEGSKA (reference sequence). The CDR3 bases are TGCAGTGCTAGAGATTGGGAGGAACCCGAGACCCAGTACTTC. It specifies CSARDWEEPETQYF.

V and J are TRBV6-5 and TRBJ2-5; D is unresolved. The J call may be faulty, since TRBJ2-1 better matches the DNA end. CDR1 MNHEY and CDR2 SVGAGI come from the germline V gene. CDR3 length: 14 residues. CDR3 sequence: CASSYPGEYNEQFF. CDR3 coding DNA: TGTGCCAGCAGTTACCCCGGCGAATACAATGAGCAGTTCTTC.

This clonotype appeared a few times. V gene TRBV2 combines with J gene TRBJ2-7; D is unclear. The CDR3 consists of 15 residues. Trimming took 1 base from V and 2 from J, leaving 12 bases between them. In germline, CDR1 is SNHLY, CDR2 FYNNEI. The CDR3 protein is CASSEEAVPPYEQYF. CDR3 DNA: TGTGCCAGCAGTGAAGAGGCAGTCCCTCCCTACGAGCAGTACTTC.

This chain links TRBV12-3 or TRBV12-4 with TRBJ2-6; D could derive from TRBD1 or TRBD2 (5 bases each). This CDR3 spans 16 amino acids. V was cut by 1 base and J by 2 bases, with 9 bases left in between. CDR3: CASSLGVGAGANVLTF. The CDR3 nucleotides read TGTGCCAGCAGTTTAGGGGTGGGGGCTGGGGCCAACGTCCTGACTTTC.

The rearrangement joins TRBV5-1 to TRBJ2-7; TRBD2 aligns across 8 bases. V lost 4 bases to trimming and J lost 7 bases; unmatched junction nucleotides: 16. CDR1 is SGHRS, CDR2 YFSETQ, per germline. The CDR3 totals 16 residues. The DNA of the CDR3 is TGCGCCAGCAGCCCCGGTGGTAGCGGGGCGCTAAGGGAGCAGTACTTC. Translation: CASSPGGSGALREQYF.

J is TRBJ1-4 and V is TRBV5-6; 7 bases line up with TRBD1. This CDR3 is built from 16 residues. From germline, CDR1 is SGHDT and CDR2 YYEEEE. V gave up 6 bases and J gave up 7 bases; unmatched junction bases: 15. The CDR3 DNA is TGTGCCAGCACCCCCAGACCGGGACAGAGATTTGAAAAACTGTTTTTT. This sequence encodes CASTPRPGQRFEKLFF.

The CDR3 DNA is TGCAGTGTTAAGATGACAGGGGGGGACACAGATACGCAGTATTTT. Its protein product is CSVKMTGGDTDTQYF. The chain uses TRBV20-1 and TRBJ2-3, with 9 bases matching TRBD1. Germline V gene lookup returns CDR1 DFQATT and CDR2 SNEGSKA (reference sequence). This CDR3 is 15 amino acids long. V dropped 7 bases and J dropped 2; count of bases not matched to a gene: 10.

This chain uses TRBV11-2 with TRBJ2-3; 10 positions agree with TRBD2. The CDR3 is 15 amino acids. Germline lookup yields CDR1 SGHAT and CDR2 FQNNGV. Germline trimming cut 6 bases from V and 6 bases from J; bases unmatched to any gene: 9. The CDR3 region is CASRPSSGGLDTQYF. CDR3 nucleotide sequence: TGTGCCAGCAGACCGTCTAGCGGGGGACTTGATACGCAGTATTTT. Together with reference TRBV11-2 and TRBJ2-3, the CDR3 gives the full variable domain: EAGVAQSPRYKIIEKRQSVAFWCNPISGHATLYWYQQILGQGPKLLIQFQNNGVVDDSQLPKDRFSAERLKGVDSTLKIQPAKLEDSAVYLCASRPSSGGLDTQYFGPGTRLTVL.

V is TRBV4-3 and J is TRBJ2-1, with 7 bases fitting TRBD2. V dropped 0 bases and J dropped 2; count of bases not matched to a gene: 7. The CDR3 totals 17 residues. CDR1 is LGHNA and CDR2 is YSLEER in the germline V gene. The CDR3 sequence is CASSQEHVAGAYNEQFF. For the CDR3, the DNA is TGCGCCAGCAGCCAAGAACACGTAGCGGGTGCCTACAATGAGCAGTTCTTC.

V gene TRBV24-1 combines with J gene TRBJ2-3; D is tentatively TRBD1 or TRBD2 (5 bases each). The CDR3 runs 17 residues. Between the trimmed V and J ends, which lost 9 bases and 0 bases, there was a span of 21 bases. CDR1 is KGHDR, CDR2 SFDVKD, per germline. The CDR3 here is CATSDPGRGPSTDTQYF. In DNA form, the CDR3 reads TGTGCCACCTCTGATCCGGGACGCGGCCCCAGCACAGATACGCAGTATTTT.

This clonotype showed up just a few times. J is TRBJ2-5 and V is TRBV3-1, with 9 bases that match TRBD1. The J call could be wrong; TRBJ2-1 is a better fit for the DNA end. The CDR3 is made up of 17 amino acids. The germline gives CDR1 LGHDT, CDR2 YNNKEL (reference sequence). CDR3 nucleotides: TGTGCCAGCAGCCAAGATTATGGGACAGGGACCGACAATGAGCAGTTCTTC. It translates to CASSQDYGTGTDNEQFF.

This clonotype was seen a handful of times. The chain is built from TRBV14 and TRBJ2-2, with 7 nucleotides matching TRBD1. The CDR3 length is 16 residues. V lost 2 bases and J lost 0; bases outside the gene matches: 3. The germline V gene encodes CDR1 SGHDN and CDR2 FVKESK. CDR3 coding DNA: TGTGCCAGCAGCCAACTAGGGGGCCCGAACACCGGGGAGCTGTTTTTT. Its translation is CASSQLGGPNTGELFF.

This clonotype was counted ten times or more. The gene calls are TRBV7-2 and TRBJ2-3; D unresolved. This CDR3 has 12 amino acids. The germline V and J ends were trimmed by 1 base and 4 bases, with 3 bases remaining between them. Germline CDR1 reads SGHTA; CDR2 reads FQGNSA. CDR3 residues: CASSLGPDTQYF. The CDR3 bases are TGTGCCAGCAGCTTAGGTCCAGATACGCAGTATTTT.

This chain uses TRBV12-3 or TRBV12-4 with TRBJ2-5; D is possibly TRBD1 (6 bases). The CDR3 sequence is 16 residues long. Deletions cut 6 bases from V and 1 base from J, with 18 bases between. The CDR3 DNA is TGTGCCAGCAGCAAAATCACAGGGAACCCCCAAGAGACCCAGTACTTC. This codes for CASSKITGNPQETQYF.

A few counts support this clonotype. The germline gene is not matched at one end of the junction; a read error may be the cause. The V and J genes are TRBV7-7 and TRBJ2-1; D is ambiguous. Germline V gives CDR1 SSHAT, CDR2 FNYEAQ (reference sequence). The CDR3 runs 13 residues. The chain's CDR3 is CASSRLGYNEQFF. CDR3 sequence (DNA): TGTGCTAGCAGCCGCCTCGGGTACAATGAGCAGTTCTTC.

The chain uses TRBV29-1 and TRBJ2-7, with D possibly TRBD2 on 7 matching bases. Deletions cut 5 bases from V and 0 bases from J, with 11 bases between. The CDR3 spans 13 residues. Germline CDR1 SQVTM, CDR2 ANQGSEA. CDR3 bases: TGCAGCGTTCAACGGGGGGCCTCCTACGAGCAGTACTTC. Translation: CSVQRGASYEQYF.